This is a list of T cell receptor beta chains from one sample in a study of CD8 T cell repertoires and HIV-1 epitope variants. The data were produced by immunoSEQ multiplex PCR, yet TCRdb's version contains in-frame clones alone and is incomplete. The sample shows several thousand clones, about 65% of them seen only once. These TCRs are of unknown antigen specificity. Sequenced material: cultured CD8+ T cells derived from PBMCs. The source of these receptors is a male donor with HIV. Each CDR3 is given with its conserved first and last residue. Fields, in order: J gene, clone size, V gene, D gene, CDR3 protein, CDR3 DNA. The D gene is left open where the match is weak. The size of a clone is reported for some rows only, either as once, few or many, or as a class for expanded clones.

>TRBJ1-2|few|TRBV27|NA
CASSPWGDAGYTF
TGTGCCAGCAGTCCCTGGGGGGACGCTGGCTACACCTTC
>TRBJ1-5|NA|TRBV28|TRBD1
CASRLTGEGLINQPQHF
TGTGCCAGCAGACTAACAGGGGAGGGTTTGATCAATCAGCCCCAGCATTTT
>TRBJ2-5|NA|TRBV7-6|TRBD1
CATRTGGQETQYF
TGTGCGACGCGGACAGGGGGACAAGAGACCCAGTACTTC
>TRBJ2-2|NA|TRBV7-7|TRBD1
CASSPQGANTGELFF
TGTGCTAGCAGTCCACAGGGGGCGAACACCGGGGAGCTGTTTTTT
>TRBJ2-2|NA|TRBV9|NA
CASSVVRGGELFF
TGTGCCAGCAGCGTAGTGCGGGGCGGGGAGCTGTTTTTT
>TRBJ2-7|few|TRBV5-6|NA
CASSLGSSYEQYF
TGTGCCAGCAGCTTGGGCAGCTCCTACGAGCAGTACTTC
>TRBJ2-2|NA|TRBV5-6|NA
CASSLDLKRYTGELFF
TGTGCCAGCAGCTTGGATTTGAAACGATACACCGGGGAGCTGTTTTTT
>TRBJ2-7|NA|TRBV7-8|NA
CASSPLAGPINEQYF
TGTGCCAGCAGTCCTCTGGCAGGGCCAATAAACGAGCAGTACTTC
>TRBJ1-1|few|TRBV28|NA
CASSLEVTEAFF
TGTGCCAGCAGTTTGGAAGTGACTGAAGCTTTCTTT
>TRBJ2-7|NA|TRBV5-4|TRBD2
CASSLQYGGRVHEQYF
TGTGCCAGCAGCTTGCAGTATGGCGGGAGAGTCCACGAGCAGTACTTC
>TRBJ1-2|few|TRBV2|NA
CASRDQGPGYTF
TGTGCCAGCAGAGACCAGGGACCCGGCTACACCTTC
>TRBJ2-1|once|TRBV4-1|TRBD2
CASSQDGLDFRDEQFF
TGCGCCAGCAGCCAAGATGGACTAGATTTTAGGGATGAGCAGTTCTTC
>TRBJ1-5|large|TRBV7-9|NA
CASRAGTQPQHF
TGTGCCAGCAGAGCGGGGACTCAGCCCCAGCATTTT
>TRBJ2-7|NA|TRBV25-1|NA
CASSEFGTAYEQYF
TGTGCCAGCAGTGAATTTGGGACGGCCTACGAGCAGTACTTC
>TRBJ1-5|few|TRBV5-1|NA
CASSQGDSPNNQPQHF
TGCGCCAGCAGCCAGGGAGACTCTCCCAACAATCAGCCCCAGCATTTT
>TRBJ2-1|NA|TRBV9|TRBD2
CASSGGLAGGEQFF
TGTGCCAGCTCGGGGGGACTAGCGGGAGGTGAGCAGTTCTTC
>TRBJ1-5|NA|TRBV14|NA
CASSQGRGQPQHF
TGTGCCAGCAGCCAGGGACGTGGGCAGCCCCAGCATTTT
>TRBJ1-2|NA|TRBV4-3|NA
CASSQDRDTNYGYTF
TGCGCCAGCAGCCAAGATCGGGACACAAACTATGGCTACACCTTC
>TRBJ2-7|NA|TRBV5-1|TRBD1
CASSLPDTGEGEQYF
TGCGCCAGCAGCTTGCCGGATACAGGGGAAGGCGAGCAGTACTTC
>TRBJ2-7|NA|TRBV28|NA
CASSNSYEQYF
TGTGCCAGCAGCAACTCCTACGAGCAGTACTTC
>TRBJ1-5|NA|TRBV4-3|TRBD1
CASSQEWGQGNQPQHF
TGCGCCAGCAGCCAAGAGTGGGGACAGGGCAATCAGCCCCAGCATTTT
>TRBJ2-7|NA|TRBV5-5|NA
CASSSTYEQYF
TGTGCCAGCAGCTCTACCTACGAGCAGTACTTC
>TRBJ2-2|NA|TRBV5-6|NA
CASSLLYSPPLGVTGELFF
TGTGCCAGCAGCTTGCTGTATTCACCACCATTGGGGGTCACCGGGGAGCTGTTTTTT
>TRBJ2-7|NA|TRBV5-4|TRBD2
CASSANTGTSAYYEQYF
TGTGCCAGCAGCGCGAATACCGGGACTAGCGCCTACTACGAGCAGTACTTC
>TRBJ2-1|few|TRBV2|TRBD1
CASSSIGQGATYNEQFF
TGTGCCAGCAGCTCCATCGGGCAGGGGGCCACCTACAATGAGCAGTTCTTC
>TRBJ1-6|NA|TRBV9|NA
CASSAPGSSYNSPLHF
TGTGCCAGCAGCGCCCCCGGGAGCTCCTATAATTCACCCCTCCACTTT
>TRBJ2-7|NA|TRBV7-9|NA
CASGDGSYEQYF
TGTGCCAGCGGGGACGGCTCCTACGAGCAGTACTTC
>TRBJ2-5|NA|TRBV10-3|TRBD2
CAIRPGLEETQYF
TGTGCCATCAGGCCGGGACTAGAAGAGACCCAGTACTTC
>TRBJ2-7|NA|TRBV7-2|NA
CASSLQNSYLSSYEQYF
TGTGCCAGCAGCTTACAGAACAGTTACTTAAGCTCCTACGAGCAGTACTTC
>TRBJ1-1|NA|TRBV19|NA
CASRNRDKHRYPEAFF
TGTGCCAGTAGAAACCGGGACAAGCATAGGTACCCTGAAGCTTTCTTT
>TRBJ1-5|NA|TRBV5-6|TRBD1
CASSGGQGAPNQPQHF
TGTGCCAGCAGCGGGGGACAGGGGGCTCCCAATCAGCCCCAGCATTTT
>TRBJ2-1|NA|TRBV2|TRBD2
CASSALGLAGGYNEQFF
TGTGCCAGCAGTGCCCTTGGACTAGCGGGAGGGTACAATGAGCAGTTCTTC
>TRBJ1-1|NA|TRBV11-2|NA
CASSLDRGTEAFF
TGTGCCAGCAGCTTAGACAGGGGAACTGAAGCTTTCTTT
>TRBJ2-7|NA|TRBV6-1|TRBD2
CASSEPYSGRSEQYF
TGTGCCAGCAGTGAGCCCTATAGCGGGAGAAGCGAGCAGTACTTC
>TRBJ2-1|few|TRBV4-3|TRBD2
CASSQDPAGASNEQFF
TGCGCCAGCAGCCAAGACCCAGCGGGGGCCTCCAATGAGCAGTTCTTC